This paragraph reports one T cell receptor (beta chain). These data are taken from a study of T cell responses to AZD1222 COVID-19 vaccine. V lost 5 bases and J lost 3, with 10 bases in between. Germline V gives CDR1 SEHNR, CDR2 FQNEAQ (reference sequence). The CDR3 totals 14 residues. The table came from immunoSEQ multiplex PCR; TCRdb's copy has only in-frame clones and leaves some out. This sample yields fewer than 100,000 clones, of which almost 90% are seen a single time; approximately 8.7% belongs to the top ten. This sequence joins TRBV7-9 and TRBJ2-2; D not certain. Sequenced material: peripheral blood, taken on day 0 of AZD1222 vaccination. The source is an adult in good health. The CDR3 DNA reads as TGTGCCAGCAGCCCAAATGAGTACACCGGGGAGCTGTTTTTT. Its protein product is CASSPNEYTGELFF.